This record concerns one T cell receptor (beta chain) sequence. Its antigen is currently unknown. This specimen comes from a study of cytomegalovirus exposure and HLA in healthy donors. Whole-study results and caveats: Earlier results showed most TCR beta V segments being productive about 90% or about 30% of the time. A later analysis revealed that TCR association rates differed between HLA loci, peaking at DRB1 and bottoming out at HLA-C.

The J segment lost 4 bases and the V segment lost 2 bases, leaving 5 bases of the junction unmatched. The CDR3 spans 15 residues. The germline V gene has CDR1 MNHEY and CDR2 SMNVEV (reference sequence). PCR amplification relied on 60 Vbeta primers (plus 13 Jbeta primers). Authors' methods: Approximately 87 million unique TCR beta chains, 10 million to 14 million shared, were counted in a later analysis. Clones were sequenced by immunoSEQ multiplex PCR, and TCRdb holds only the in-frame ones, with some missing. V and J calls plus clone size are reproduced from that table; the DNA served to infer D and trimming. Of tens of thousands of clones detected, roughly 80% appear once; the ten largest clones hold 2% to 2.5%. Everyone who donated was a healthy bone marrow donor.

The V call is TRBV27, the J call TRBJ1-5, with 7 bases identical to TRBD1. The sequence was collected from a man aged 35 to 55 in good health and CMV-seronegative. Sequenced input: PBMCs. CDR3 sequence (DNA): TGTGCCAGCAGTTTACATACAGGGGTGAATCAGCCCCAGCATTTT. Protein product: CASSLHTGVNQPQHF.